One sample yielded the 20 T cell receptor beta chains listed below, sequenced in a study of T cell changes during pregnancy in multiple sclerosis. Assay used: immunoSEQ multiplex PCR; TCRdb lists only in-frame clones, some missing. In the table there are approximately 17,000 clones, around 97% of which are singletons. Material: peripheral blood, obtained in the third trimester of pregnancy. The source of these receptors is a female donor with multiple sclerosis, enrolled in a pregnancy study.

The rearrangement links TRBV5-1 to TRBJ2-7, with 9 bases fitting TRBD1. Germline V gene data show CDR1 as SGHRS and CDR2 as YFSETQ. The CDR3 is 15 residues long. The J segment lost 1 base and the V segment lost 4 bases, leaving 6 bases of the junction unmatched. The CDR3 here is CASSPWTGDSYEQYF. In DNA form, the CDR3 reads TGCGCCAGCAGCCCCTGGACAGGGGATTCCTACGAGCAGTACTTC.

CDR3 sequence: CASSPGTGEGVGGYTF. The CDR3 nucleotides are TGTGCCAGCAGCCCCGGGACAGGGGAAGGAGTGGGAGGCTACACCTTC. The chain recombines TRBV4-2 with TRBJ1-2; 10 bases map to TRBD1. In germline, CDR1 is LGHNA, CDR2 YNFKEQ. This CDR3 is built from 16 residues. Losses at the gene ends were 4 bases for V and 8 bases for J; bases not matched to a gene: 13.

This chain links TRBV19 with TRBJ1-6; TRBD1 agrees at 9 bases. This CDR3 has 16 residues. The V gene's germline CDR1 is LNHDA and CDR2 SQIVND (reference sequence). Losses at the gene ends were 1 base for V and 6 bases for J; bases not matched to a gene: 4. The CDR3 region has the DNA TGTGCCAGTAGTATAGGGACAGGGGTTGGTAATTCACCCCTCCACTTT. It is translated as CASSIGTGVGNSPLHF.

This chain uses TRBV6-6 with TRBJ2-5; D is unclear. CDR3 length equals 14 residues. Per the germline V gene, CDR1 is MNHNY and CDR2 is SVGAGI (reference sequence). V lost 6 bases to trimming and J lost 6 bases, with 17 bases between them. As DNA, the CDR3 is TGTGCCAGCAGGCCATCAGCCACAGTGAAGACCCAGTACTTC. Translating it yields CASRPSATVKTQYF.

The CDR3 region is CASLRGPNTEAFF. The CDR3 bases are TGTGCCAGCCTCCGGGGTCCGAACACTGAAGCTTTCTTT. This chain uses TRBV6-1 with TRBJ1-1; D ambiguous. The CDR3 is made up of 13 amino acids. The V and J ends lost 8 bases and 1 base respectively, with 11 bases between them. Per germline, CDR1 MNHNS and CDR2 SASEGT.

J is TRBJ1-1 and V is TRBV11-2; a possible D gene is TRBD1 (5 bases). CDR3 length equals 16 residues. Trimming removed 4 bases from V and 1 base from J, with 16 bases in between. Germline-derived CDR1 and CDR2 are SGHAT and FQNNGV. CDR3 sequence: CASSSTLDRENTEAFF. The CDR3 coding sequence is TGTGCCAGCAGCTCGACCCTAGACAGAGAGAACACTGAAGCTTTCTTT.

CDR3 loop: CASSRGVQETQYF. CDR3 bases: TGTGCCAGCAGCCGGGGGGTCCAAGAGACCCAGTACTTC. The gene calls are TRBV11-2 and TRBJ2-5; 7 bases agree with TRBD2. The germline V gene has CDR1 SGHAT and CDR2 FQNNGV. The CDR3 totals 13 residues. Trimming took 5 bases from V and 1 from J; bases not matched to a gene: 1.

The gene calls are TRBV2 and TRBJ2-7; a possible D gene is TRBD1 (5 bases). Germline V gene data show CDR1 as SNHLY and CDR2 as FYNNEI. Trimming took off 6 bases at V and 4 bases at J, with 16 bases between the two ends. This CDR3 has 14 residues. The CDR3 DNA reads as TGTGCCAGCAGGGTAGGGGCCCCGATTTACGAGCAGTACTTC. This encodes CASRVGAPIYEQYF.

This clone was observed a handful of times. The J gene is TRBJ1-4, the V gene TRBV28; D uncertain. The CDR3 is 15 residues long. Germline V gives CDR1 MDHEN, CDR2 SYDVKM. V was shortened by 5 bases and J by 6 bases, with 16 bases between the two germline ends. The CDR3 spells CASSPPAGRHEKLFF. In DNA, the CDR3 is TGTGCCAGCAGTCCCCCGGCTGGGAGGCATGAAAAACTGTTTTTT.

This rearrangement joins TRBV2 to TRBJ2-3; 7 bases are shared with TRBD2. This CDR3 is 13 amino acids long. In germline, CDR1 is SNHLY, CDR2 FYNNEI. V dropped 2 bases and J dropped 6; count of bases not matched to a gene: 2. The CDR3 nucleotides read TGTGCCAGCAGTGAAAGGGGAGGGGATACGCAGTATTTT. Protein sequence: CASSERGGDTQYF.

The gene calls are TRBV29-1 and TRBJ2-7; TRBD2 matches at 12 bases. The CDR3 runs to 13 residues. Trimming cost V 6 bases and J 6 bases; bases outside gene matches: 6. In germline, CDR1 is SQVTM, CDR2 ANQGSEA. CDR3 residues: CSVTSGSVSEQYF. CDR3 in DNA: TGCAGCGTGACTAGCGGGAGTGTTAGCGAGCAGTACTTC.

The J gene is TRBJ1-4, the V gene TRBV6-5, with 9 bases that match TRBD1. The V gene end was trimmed by 6 bases and the J gene end by 7 bases; junction bases not matched to a gene: 6. The germline V gene encodes CDR1 MNHEY and CDR2 SVGAGI. CDR3 length: 14 amino acids. The CDR3 here is CASSLQGASEKLFF. CDR3 coding DNA: TGTGCCAGCAGCCTACAGGGGGCGAGTGAAAAACTGTTTTTT.

This clone was seen just once. The chain joins TRBV6-5 to TRBJ2-3; no clear D. CDR3 length equals 16 residues. Germline CDR1 is MNHEY and CDR2 is SVGAGI. With 2 bases removed from V and 0 bases from J, the gap between germline ends came to 12 bases. The CDR3 coding sequence is TGTGCCAGCAGTTACAGGCTGGCGGTAAGCACAGATACGCAGTATTTT. Amino acids: CASSYRLAVSTDTQYF.

The genes are TRBV9 and TRBJ2-1; 15 positions agree with TRBD2. The CDR3 has 18 residues. Trimming removed 0 bases from V and 7 bases from J; junction bases left unmatched: 8. Germline V gene data show CDR1 as SGDLS and CDR2 as YYNGEE. CDR3 sequence reads: CASSVASGLAGGGNEQFF. Here the CDR3 DNA reads TGTGCCAGCAGCGTAGCCTCTGGACTAGCGGGAGGGGGAAATGAGCAGTTCTTC.

V is TRBV4-1 and J is TRBJ1-2; 9 bases are a match to TRBD1. From germline, CDR1 is MGHRA and CDR2 YSYEKL. J was trimmed by 4 bases and V by 1 base; bases with no gene match: 4. The CDR3 consists of 15 residues. The CDR3, as DNA: TGCGCCAGCAGCCAAGTGGGACAGGGAACCTATGGCTACACCTTC. Residues: CASSQVGQGTYGYTF.

The rearrangement uses TRBV29-1 and TRBJ2-3, with TRBD2 matching over 10 bases. The V segment lost 6 bases and the J segment 1 base; nucleotides outside the gene matches: 7. The CDR3 contains 15 residues. Germline V CDR1 and CDR2: SQVTM, ANQGSEA. CDR3 nucleotides: TGCAGCGTGACGGTCGGGACTAGCGGCACAGATACGCAGTATTTT. Protein: CSVTVGTSGTDTQYF.

This chain links TRBV4-2 with TRBJ2-3; D is perhaps TRBD2 (5 bases). V was cut by 10 bases and J by 0 bases, with 20 bases left in between. The germline V gene has CDR1 LGHNA and CDR2 YNFKEQ. The CDR3 totals 16 residues. The CDR3 sequence: CATATGHGGSTDTQYF. CDR3 DNA sequence: TGTGCCACCGCTACCGGTCACGGCGGGAGCACAGATACGCAGTATTTT.

Written as DNA, the CDR3 is TGTGCCAGCAACGGACTAGCGGGTACCTACGAGCAGTACTTC. Translating gives CASNGLAGTYEQYF. The chain uses TRBV28 and TRBJ2-7; 11 bases line up with TRBD2. Trimming took 7 bases from V and 2 from J; bases not matched to a gene: 4. The germline gives CDR1 MDHEN, CDR2 SYDVKM. The length of the CDR3 is 14 residues. The whole variable domain, filled in from reference TRBV28 and TRBJ2-7, reads DVKVTQSSRYLVKRTGEKVFLECVQDMDHENMFWYRQDPGLGLRLIYFSYDVKMKEKGDIPEGYSVSREKKERFSLILESASTNQTSMYLCASNGLAGTYEQYFGPGTRLTVT.

This chain connects TRBV5-1 to TRBJ2-2; D possibly corresponds to TRBD1 (5 bases). Germline CDR1 SGHRS, CDR2 YFSETQ. The CDR3 length is 16 residues. V lost 0 bases and J lost 5, with 14 bases in between. The CDR3 bases are TGCGCCAGCAGCTTGGGTTCCAGGGCGAGAACCGGGGAGCTGTTTTTT. Its translation: CASSLGSRARTGELFF. The complete variable domain, with remaining parts taken from reference TRBV5-1 and TRBJ2-2, reads KAGVTQTPRYLIKTRGQQVTLSCSPISGHRSVSWYQQTPGQGLQFLFEYFSETQRNKGNFPGRFSGRQFSNSRSEMNVSTLELGDSALYLCASSLGSRARTGELFFGEGSRLTVL.

This sequence joins TRBV29-1 and TRBJ1-5; D remains ambiguous. The CDR3 consists of 12 residues. V gave up 4 bases and J gave up 5 bases, with 9 bases separating them. The germline gives CDR1 SQVTM, CDR2 ANQGSEA. CDR3 in amino acids: CSVGGLDQPQHF. The CDR3 DNA reads as TGCAGCGTTGGAGGGTTGGATCAGCCCCAGCATTTT.